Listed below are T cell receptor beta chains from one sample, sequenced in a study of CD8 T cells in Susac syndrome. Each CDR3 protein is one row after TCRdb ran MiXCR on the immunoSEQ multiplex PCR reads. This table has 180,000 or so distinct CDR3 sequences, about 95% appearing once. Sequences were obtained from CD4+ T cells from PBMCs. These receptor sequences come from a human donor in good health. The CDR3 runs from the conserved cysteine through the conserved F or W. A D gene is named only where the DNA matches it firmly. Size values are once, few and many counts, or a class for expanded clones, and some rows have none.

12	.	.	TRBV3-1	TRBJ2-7	CASSVTGREQYF	TGTGCCAGCAGCGTGACAGGGAGGGAGCAGTACTTC
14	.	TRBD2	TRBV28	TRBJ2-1	CASSPGTSYNEQFF	TGTGCCAGCAGCCCCGGGACTAGTTACAATGAGCAGTTCTTC
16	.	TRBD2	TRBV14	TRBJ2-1	CASSQRDSGSYNEQFF	TGTGCCAGCAGCCAACGAGATAGCGGGAGTTACAATGAGCAGTTCTTC
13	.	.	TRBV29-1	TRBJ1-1	CSVDKGGNTEAFF	TGCAGCGTTGATAAGGGAGGGAACACTGAAGCTTTCTTT
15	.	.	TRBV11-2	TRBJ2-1	CASSRDSGLHNEQFF	TGTGCCAGCAGCCGCGACTCGGGCTTACACAATGAGCAGTTCTTC
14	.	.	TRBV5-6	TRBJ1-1	CASSLGGPSTEAFF	TGTGCCAGCAGCTTGGGGGGGCCGAGCACTGAAGCTTTCTTT
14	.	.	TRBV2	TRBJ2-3	CASSVLSEPDTQYF	TGTGCCAGCAGTGTTTTGTCAGAACCAGATACGCAGTATTTT
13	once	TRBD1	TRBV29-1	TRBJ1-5	CSVGQGIDQPQHF	TGCAGCGTTGGACAGGGCATCGACCAGCCCCAGCATTTT
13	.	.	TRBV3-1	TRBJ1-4	CASSQGEAEKLFF	TGTGCCAGCAGCCAGGGGGAGGCTGAAAAACTGTTTTTT
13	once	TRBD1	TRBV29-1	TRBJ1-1	CSAQGAGDTEAFF	TGCAGCGCTCAGGGGGCGGGTGACACTGAAGCTTTCTTT
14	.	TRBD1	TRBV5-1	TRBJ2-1	CASSFQGAYNEQFF	TGCGCCAGCAGCTTCCAGGGGGCCTACAATGAGCAGTTCTTC
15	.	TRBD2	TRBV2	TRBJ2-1	CASKGTSGRYNEQFF	TGTGCCAGCAAGGGGACTAGCGGGAGATACAATGAGCAGTTCTTC
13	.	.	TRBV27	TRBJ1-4	CASSPRRGEKLFF	TGTGCCAGCAGTCCTCGACGAGGAGAAAAACTGTTTTTT
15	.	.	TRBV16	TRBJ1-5	CASSQSAAYNQPQHF	TGTGCCAGCAGCCAATCGGCAGCTTACAATCAGCCCCAGCATTTT
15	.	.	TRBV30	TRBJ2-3	CAWNPSGYLTDTQYF	TGTGCCTGGAACCCCTCCGGGTACCTCACAGATACGCAGTATTTT
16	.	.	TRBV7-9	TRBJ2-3	CASSLAHPPSTDTQYF	TGTGCCAGCAGCTTAGCGCACCCACCTAGCACAGATACGCAGTATTTT
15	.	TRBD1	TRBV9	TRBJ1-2	CASSLRQGSYYGYTF	TGTGCCAGCAGCCTCCGACAGGGTAGTTACTATGGCTACACCTTC
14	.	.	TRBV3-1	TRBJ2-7	CASSQTVSSYEQYF	TGTGCCAGCAGCCAGACAGTTAGCTCCTACGAGCAGTACTTC
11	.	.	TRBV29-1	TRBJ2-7	CSVMTAGEQYF	TGCAGCGTTATGACCGCGGGGGAGCAGTACTTC
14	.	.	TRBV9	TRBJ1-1	CASSANTMNTEAFF	TGTGCCAGCAGCGCCAACACCATGAACACTGAAGCTTTCTTT
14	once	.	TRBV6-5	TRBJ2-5	CASTPAGGLNTLYF	TGTGCCAGCACCCCGGCTGGGGGGCTCAACACCCTGTACTTC
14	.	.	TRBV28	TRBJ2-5	CASRTNRGAETQYF	TGTGCCAGCAGGACCAATCGGGGAGCGGAGACCCAGTACTTC
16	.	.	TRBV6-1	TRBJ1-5	CASSPQGRNSNQPQHF	TGTGCCAGCAGTCCCCAGGGGCGGAATAGCAATCAGCCCCAGCATTTT
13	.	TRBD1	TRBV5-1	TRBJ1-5	CASSVTGDQPQHF	TGCGCCAGCAGCGTAACAGGGGATCAGCCCCAGCATTTT
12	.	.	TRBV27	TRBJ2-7	CASRSERTAYYF	TGTGCCAGCAGATCGGAGCGAACCGCGTACTACTTC
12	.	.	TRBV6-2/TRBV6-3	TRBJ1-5	CASQLGEQPQHF	TGTGCCAGCCAGCTCGGGGAACAGCCCCAGCATTTT
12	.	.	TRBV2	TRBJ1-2	CASSSDTYGYTF	TGTGCCAGCAGTTCGGACACCTATGGCTACACCTTC
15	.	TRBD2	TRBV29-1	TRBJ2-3	CSVVTSGSWTDTQYF	TGCAGCGTTGTTACTAGCGGGAGCTGGACAGATACGCAGTATTTT
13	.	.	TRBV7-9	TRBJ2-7	CASSLDGFYEQYF	TGTGCCAGCAGCTTAGACGGTTTCTACGAGCAGTACTTC
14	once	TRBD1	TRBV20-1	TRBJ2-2	CSASRTGGTGELFF	TGCAGTGCTTCTCGGACAGGGGGCACCGGGGAGCTGTTTTTT
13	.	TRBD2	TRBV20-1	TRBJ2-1	CSARTSGRNEQFF	TGCAGTGCTAGGACTAGCGGGAGGAATGAGCAGTTCTTC
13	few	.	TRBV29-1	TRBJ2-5	CSVTPGSRETQYF	TGCAGCGTCACACCGGGGTCCCGGGAGACCCAGTACTTC
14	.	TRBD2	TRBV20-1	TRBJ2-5	CSARLIAGVETQYF	TGCAGTGCTAGACTTATAGCGGGAGTAGAGACCCAGTACTTC
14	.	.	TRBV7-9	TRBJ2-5	CASSPQGRTETQYF	TGTGCCAGCAGCCCGCAGGGGCGGACGGAGACCCAGTACTTC
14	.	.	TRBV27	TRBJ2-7	CASSSLVSPREQYF	TGTGCCAGCAGCTCACTAGTTTCCCCTCGAGAGCAGTACTTC
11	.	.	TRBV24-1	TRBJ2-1	CATGLVNEQFF	TGTGCCACCGGGCTTGTGAATGAGCAGTTCTTC
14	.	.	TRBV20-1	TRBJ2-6	CSARLGSGANVLTF	TGCAGTGCTAGGTTAGGGTCTGGGGCCAACGTCCTGACTTTC
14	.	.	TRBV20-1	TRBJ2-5	CSASTGHYTATQYF	TGCAGTGCTAGTACAGGACACTATACGGCGACCCAGTACTTC
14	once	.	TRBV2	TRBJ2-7	CASSIGVGGSVEYF	TGTGCCAGCAGTATCGGTGTGGGGGGATCCGTGGAGTACTTC
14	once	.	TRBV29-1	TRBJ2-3	CSVSGGAITTFGHF	TGCAGCGTTTCGGGTGGGGCAATTACTACCTTTGGGCATTTT
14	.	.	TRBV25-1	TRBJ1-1	CASSELGRNTEAFF	TGTGCCAGCAGTGAACTAGGAAGGAACACTGAAGCTTTCTTT
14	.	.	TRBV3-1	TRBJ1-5	CASSGVPSNQPQHF	TGTGCCAGCAGCGGCGTCCCCTCCAATCAGCCCCAGCATTTT
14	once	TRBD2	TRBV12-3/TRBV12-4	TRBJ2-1	CASSPGLAGVREFF	TGTGCCAGCAGCCCGGGACTAGCGGGAGTCCGCGAGTTCTTC
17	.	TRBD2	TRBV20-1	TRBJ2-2	CSARGLAGAGNTGELFF	TGCAGTGCTAGGGGACTAGCGGGAGCCGGGAACACCGGGGAGCTGTTTTTT
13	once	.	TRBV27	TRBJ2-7	CASKRGPSYEQYF	TGTGCCAGCAAAAGGGGTCCCTCCTACGAGCAGTACTTC
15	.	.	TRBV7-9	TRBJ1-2	CASSLAEGANYGYTF	TGTGCCAGCAGCTTAGCCGAGGGGGCTAACTATGGCTACACCTTC
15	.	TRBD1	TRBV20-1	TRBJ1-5	CSARITGTGNQPQHF	TGCAGTGCTAGAATCACCGGGACAGGGAATCAGCCCCAGCATTTT
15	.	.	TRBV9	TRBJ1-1	CASSVVPEANTEAFF	TGTGCCAGCAGCGTAGTCCCAGAAGCGAACACTGAAGCTTTTTTT
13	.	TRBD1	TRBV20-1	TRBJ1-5	CSAPEAGGQPQHF	TGCAGTGCCCCCGAGGCAGGGGGACAGCCCCAGCATTTT
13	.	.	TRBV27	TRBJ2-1	CASSIGGYNEQFF	TGTGCCAGCAGTATCGGTGGTTACAATGAGCAGTTCTTC
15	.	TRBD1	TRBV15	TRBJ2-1	CATSRWTGAYNEQFF	TGTGCCACCAGCAGATGGACAGGGGCCTACAATGAGCAGTTCTTC